The 23 T cell receptor beta chains listed next were all sequenced from one sample in a study of early T cells in non-severe SARS-CoV-2 infection. TCRdb used MiXCR to reprocess the 5' RACE reads, holding one entry per CDR3 protein. The sample lists 45,000 to 60,000 distinct CDR3 sequences, approximately 10% occurring once. The sequencing here drew on whole blood, taken at baseline. These receptors were collected from an adult who was a healthcare worker with PCR-confirmed SARS-CoV-2 infection or an uninfected control (not recorded which).

This clonotype has only a few counts. The chain recombines TRBV7-2 with TRBJ1-2, with D unresolved. This CDR3 is built from 14 residues. Germline CDR1 is SGHTA and CDR2 is FQGNSA. V shed 1 base and J shed 7 bases, with 13 bases lying between them. CDR3 sequence: CASSLDRAGRGYTF. In DNA form, the CDR3 reads TGTGCCAGCAGCTTAGACCGGGCCGGGCGTGGCTACACCTTC.

In this sample, this clonotype turned up a few times. This chain joins TRBV12-3 or TRBV12-4 and TRBJ2-3; the D call may be TRBD1 or TRBD2 (6 bases each). CDR3 size: 14 residues. Trimming left V 1 base short and J 4 bases short, with 9 bases between. This CDR3 reads CASSLGGASDTQYF. CDR3 sequence (DNA): TGTGCCAGCAGTTTAGGGGGGGCTTCAGATACGCAGTATTTT.

This chain connects TRBV5-4 to TRBJ1-3; 9 nucleotides align to TRBD1. The CDR3 runs to 16 residues. J lost 2 bases, V lost 1 base, and 4 bases had no gene match. The germline V gene has CDR1 SGHNT and CDR2 YYREEE (reference sequence). In nucleotides, the CDR3 is TGTGCCAGCAGCTTGTCAACAGGGGGCACTGGAAACACCATATATTTT. It is translated as CASSLSTGGTGNTIYF.

This clonotype was detected ten times or more. The CDR3 sequence is CASSPLGLAGEYYEQYF. Here the CDR3 DNA reads TGTGCCAGCAGTCCTCTGGGACTAGCGGGGGAATACTACGAGCAGTACTTC. The chain recombines TRBV12-3 or TRBV12-4 with TRBJ2-7; TRBD2 agrees at 14 bases. Trimming cost V 5 bases and J 3 bases; bases outside gene matches: 9. The CDR3 is 17 residues long.

V usage is TRBV5-4 and J usage is TRBJ2-5; 7 bases fit TRBD1. CDR3 length equals 13 residues. After removal of 2 bases from V and 4 bases from J, the junction contained 2 bases not matched to a gene. CDR1 is SGHNT and CDR2 is YYREEE in the germline V gene (reference sequence). In nucleotides, the CDR3 is TGTGCCAGCAGCTTCGACAGGGCAGAGACCCAGTACTTC. This gives the protein CASSFDRAETQYF.

Ten or more counts support this clonotype. In DNA, the CDR3 is TGTGCCAGCAGCCCGGCCGGGAAGGGAGCTTCTAACTATGGCTACACCTTC. It translates to CASSPAGKGASNYGYTF. This sequence joins TRBV3-1 and TRBJ1-2, with D unresolved. The CDR3 consists of 17 residues. Germline-derived CDR1 and CDR2 are LGHDT and YNNKEL (reference sequence). The V and J ends lost 4 bases and 0 bases respectively, with 18 bases between them.

This clonotype turned up a few times. The J gene is TRBJ1-1, the V gene TRBV29-1; D is perhaps TRBD1 (5 bases). V was cut by 6 bases and J by 1 base, with 15 bases left in between. Germline V gene data show CDR1 as SQVTM and CDR2 as ANQGSEA. The CDR3 is 14 residues long. CDR3 amino acids: CSVSRGLTNTEAFF. As DNA, the CDR3 is TGCAGCGTATCGAGGGGACTTACGAACACTGAAGCTTTCTTT.

This clonotype was recorded many times. The V call is TRBV12-3 or TRBV12-4, the J call TRBJ1-2; D uncertain. The CDR3 is 15 residues long. V dropped 4 bases and J dropped 3 bases, with 15 bases sitting between them. The CDR3 DNA sequence: TGTGCCAGCAGTTCGAATGGACCCCTCTACTATGGCTACACCTTC. It encodes CASSSNGPLYYGYTF.

This clonotype showed up just a few times. The chain links TRBV5-1 to TRBJ2-2; D is unresolved. Trimming pared 2 bases from V and 0 bases from J, leaving 8 bases between. Germline-derived CDR1 and CDR2 are SGHRS and YFSETQ. The CDR3 totals 15 residues. Here the CDR3 DNA reads TGCGCCAGCAGCTTCTCGCATTCGAACACCGGGGAGCTGTTTTTT. This translates into CASSFSHSNTGELFF.

The V and J genes are TRBV2 and TRBJ1-5, with D tentatively TRBD1 (5 bases). This CDR3 is built from 13 residues. Germline values: CDR1 SNHLY, CDR2 FYNNEI. V dropped 8 bases and J dropped 0 bases, with 8 bases sitting between them. The CDR3 is CASCRDSNQPQHF. As DNA, the CDR3 is TGTGCCAGCTGCAGGGATAGCAATCAGCCCCAGCATTTT. Variable domain in full (rest from reference TRBV2 and TRBJ1-5): EPEVTQTPSHQVTQMGQEVILRCVPISNHLYFYWYRQILGQKVEFLVSFYNNEISEKSEIFDDQFSVERPDGSNFTLKIRSTKLEDSAMYFCASCRDSNQPQHFGDGTRLSIL.

This clonotype has a count of ten or more. The rearrangement joins TRBV12-3 or TRBV12-4 to TRBJ2-3; D is ambiguous. The CDR3 consists of 12 residues. V was cut by 7 bases and J by 2 bases, with 7 bases left in between. The CDR3 sequence: CASTGNTDTQYF. The CDR3 DNA is TGTGCCAGCACCGGCAACACAGATACGCAGTATTTT.

This clonotype was detected ten times or more. A read error may account for a junction end that differs from germline. The chain recombines TRBV20-1 with TRBJ2-1; 9 nucleotides agree with TRBD2. The germline V gene has CDR1 DFQATT and CDR2 SNEGSKA (reference sequence). The CDR3 length is 15 residues. The CDR3 here is CSARDPGTSHKEQFF. CDR3 in DNA: TGCAGTGCTAGAGACCCCGGGACTAGCCACAAGGAGCAGTTCTTC.

This chain joins TRBV6-5 and TRBJ1-1, with D unresolved. CDR3 length: 13 residues. Trimming took 0 bases from V and 7 from J, leaving 9 bases between them. Germline assignment: CDR1 MNHEY and CDR2 SVGAGI. CDR3 in amino acids: CASSYSGSLEAFF. CDR3 sequence (DNA): TGTGCCAGCAGTTACTCCGGATCCCTTGAAGCTTTCTTT.

This clonotype has ten or more counts. The gene calls are TRBV7-9 and TRBJ2-3, with 8 bases aligning to TRBD2. Germline trimming cut 3 bases from V and 6 bases from J; bases unmatched to any gene: 8. The CDR3 is 15 amino acids. Germline V gives CDR1 SEHNR, CDR2 FQNEAQ (reference sequence). Here the CDR3 DNA reads TGTGCCAGCAGCTTCACCGGGACTAGTCGCGATACGCAGTATTTT. Translation gives CASSFTGTSRDTQYF. Full variable domain (remainder filled in from reference TRBV7-9 and TRBJ2-3): DTGVSQNPRHKITKRGQNVTFRCDPISEHNRLYWYRQTLGQGPEFLTYFQNEAQLEKSRLLSDRFSAERPKGSFSTLEIQRTEQGDSAMYLCASSFTGTSRDTQYFGPGTRLTVL.

This clonotype was seen a few times. The chain is built from TRBV2 and TRBJ1-1, with a possible D match to TRBD1 (5 bases). Germline V gene sequence: CDR1 SNHLY, CDR2 FYNNEI. Trimming pared 2 bases from V and 4 bases from J, leaving 11 bases between. This CDR3 contains 14 residues. The CDR3: CASSEIQGITEAFF. Here the CDR3 DNA reads TGTGCCAGCAGTGAAATCCAGGGTATCACTGAAGCTTTCTTT.

There are many counts of this clonotype. The chain couples TRBV19 to TRBJ1-4, with TRBD1 as a possible D gene (6 bases). CDR1 is LNHDA, CDR2 SQIVND, per germline (reference sequence). Trimming removed 5 bases at V and 0 bases at J, with 16 bases between. The CDR3 consists of 17 residues. Here the CDR3 reads CASSPRGGRATNEKLFF. In DNA, the CDR3 is TGTGCCAGTAGTCCCCGTGGGGGGCGTGCAACTAATGAAAAACTGTTTTTT.

The rearrangement uses TRBV12-3 or TRBV12-4 and TRBJ1-1; 11 bases map to TRBD1. Losses at the gene ends were 1 base for V and 0 bases for J; bases not matched to a gene: 1. CDR3 length: 16 amino acids. CDR3 DNA sequence: TGTGCCAGCAGTTTAGGGACAGGGGGCATGAACACTGAAGCTTTCTTT. This translates into CASSLGTGGMNTEAFF.

The table lists this clonotype with a few counts. The V gene is TRBV12-3 or TRBV12-4, the J gene TRBJ2-1; either TRBD1 or TRBD2 may fit D (5 bases each). Trimming removed 7 bases from V and 11 bases from J, with 21 bases in between. The CDR3 is 14 amino acids. CDR3 nucleotide sequence: TGTGCCAGCACCCTGGAGGAGACAGTACCTAAGCAGTTCTTC. It translates to CASTLEETVPKQFF.

The chain employs TRBV14 and TRBJ2-6; no reliable D call. The CDR3 contains 17 residues. Per germline, CDR1 SGHDN and CDR2 FVKESK. The germline V and J ends were trimmed by 0 bases and 0 bases, with 9 bases remaining between them. CDR3 DNA sequence: TGTGCCAGCAGCCAAGATCAAGGGATCTCTGGGGCCAACGTCCTGACTTTC. Amino acid sequence: CASSQDQGISGANVLTF.

This clonotype was observed a few times. V is TRBV30 and J is TRBJ2-3; perhaps TRBD1 as D (6 bases). In germline, CDR1 is GTSNPN, CDR2 SVGIG (reference sequence). The CDR3 runs 15 residues. V shed 3 bases and J shed 0 bases, with 13 bases lying between them. The CDR3 region has the DNA TGTGCCTGGAGGAAGGGGGAAACTAGCACAGATACGCAGTATTTT. Protein product: CAWRKGETSTDTQYF.

This clonotype occurred a few times. V and J are TRBV4-2 and TRBJ2-7; D remains unclear. Germline CDR1 reads LGHNA; CDR2 reads YNFKEQ. The CDR3 has 14 amino acids. V shed 1 base and J shed 0 bases, with 7 bases lying between them. The CDR3 bases are TGTGCCAGCAGCCAAGCTACTACCTCCTACGAGCAGTACTTC. Translation gives CASSQATTSYEQYF.

This clonotype was seen a few times. The gene calls are TRBV20-1 and TRBJ2-5; D ambiguous. There are 11 residues in the CDR3. In germline, CDR1 is DFQATT, CDR2 SNEGSKA (reference sequence). The V and J ends lost 2 bases and 5 bases respectively, with 6 bases between them. CDR3 sequence reads: CSARWGETQYF. In DNA, the CDR3 is TGCAGTGCTAGATGGGGTGAGACCCAGTACTTC.

The V call is TRBV12-3 or TRBV12-4, the J call TRBJ2-5; D is undetermined. This CDR3 is built from 12 residues. V was trimmed by 1 base and J by 5 bases, leaving 5 bases between them. For the CDR3, the DNA is TGTGCCAGCAGTTTAGAACCGGAGACCCAGTACTTC. It codes for CASSLEPETQYF.